This T cell receptor beta chain was sequenced in a study of shared clonotypes between healthy human individuals. Using immunoSEQ multiplex PCR, the repertoire was profiled, and TCRdb retains in-frame clones only, with some absent. The table includes more than 2 million clones, under 97% detected once. This clone appeared a single time. The CDR3 is 16 amino acids. Germline-derived CDR1 and CDR2 are SGHRS and YFSETQ. The J segment lost 6 bases and the V segment lost 4 bases, leaving 11 bases of the junction unmatched. The sample comprised naive CD4+ T cells sorted from blood. As to subset: CD45RA+ positively selected. The TCR sequence derives from a man aged 18-30 years in good health. The V gene is TRBV5-1, the J gene TRBJ2-2; 8 nucleotides line up with TRBD1. The CDR3 bases are TGCGCCAGCAGCCAAATATCTGGACAGGGTTCCGGGGAGCTGTTTTTT. It yields the protein CASSQISGQGSGELFF. The full variable domain, in which reference TRBV5-1 and TRBJ2-2 provide the parts outside the CDR3, is KAGVTQTPRYLIKTRGQQVTLSCSPISGHRSVSWYQQTPGQGLQFLFEYFSETQRNKGNFPGRFSGRQFSNSRSEMNVSTLELGDSALYLCASSQISGQGSGELFFGEGSRLTVL.